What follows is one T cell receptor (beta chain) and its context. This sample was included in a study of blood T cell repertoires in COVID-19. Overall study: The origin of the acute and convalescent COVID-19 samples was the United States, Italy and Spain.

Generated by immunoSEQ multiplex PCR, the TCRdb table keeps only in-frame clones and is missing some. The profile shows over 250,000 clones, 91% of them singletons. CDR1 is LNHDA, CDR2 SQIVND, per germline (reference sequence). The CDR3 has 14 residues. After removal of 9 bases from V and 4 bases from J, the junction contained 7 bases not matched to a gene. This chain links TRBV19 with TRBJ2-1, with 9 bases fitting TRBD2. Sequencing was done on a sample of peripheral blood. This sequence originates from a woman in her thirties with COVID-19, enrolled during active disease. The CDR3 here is CASTRTSEYNEQFF. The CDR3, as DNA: TGTGCCAGCACCAGGACTAGCGAGTACAATGAGCAGTTCTTC.